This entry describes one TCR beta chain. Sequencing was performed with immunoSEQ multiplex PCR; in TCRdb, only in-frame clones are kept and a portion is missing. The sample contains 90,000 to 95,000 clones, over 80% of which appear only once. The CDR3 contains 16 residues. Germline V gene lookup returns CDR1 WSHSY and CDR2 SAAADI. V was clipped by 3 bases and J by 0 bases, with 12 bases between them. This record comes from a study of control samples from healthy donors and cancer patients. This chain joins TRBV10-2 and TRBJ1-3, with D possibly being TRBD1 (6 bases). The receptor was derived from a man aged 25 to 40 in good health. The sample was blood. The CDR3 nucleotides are TGCGCCAGCAGTGATTTCTCAGGGGTCTCTGGAAACACCATATATTTT. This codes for CASSDFSGVSGNTIYF.